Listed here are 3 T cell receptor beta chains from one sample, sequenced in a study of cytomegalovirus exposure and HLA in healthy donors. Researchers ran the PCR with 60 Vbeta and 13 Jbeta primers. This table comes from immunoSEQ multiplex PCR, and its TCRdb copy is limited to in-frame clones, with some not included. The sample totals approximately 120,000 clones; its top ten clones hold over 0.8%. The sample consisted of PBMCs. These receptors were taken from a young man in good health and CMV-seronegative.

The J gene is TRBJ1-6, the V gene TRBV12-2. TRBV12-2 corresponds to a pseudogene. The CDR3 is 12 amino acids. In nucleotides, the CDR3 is TGTGCATCGCGGGGATCAGATTCACCCCTCCACTTT. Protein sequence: CASRGSDSPLHF.

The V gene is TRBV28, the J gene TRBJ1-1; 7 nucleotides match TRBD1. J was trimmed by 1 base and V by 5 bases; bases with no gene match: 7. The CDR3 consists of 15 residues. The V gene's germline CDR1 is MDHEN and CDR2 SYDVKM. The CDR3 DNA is TGTGCCAGCAGTCCCTCCGACAGGGAGAACACTGAAGCTTTCTTT. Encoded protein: CASSPSDRENTEAFF.

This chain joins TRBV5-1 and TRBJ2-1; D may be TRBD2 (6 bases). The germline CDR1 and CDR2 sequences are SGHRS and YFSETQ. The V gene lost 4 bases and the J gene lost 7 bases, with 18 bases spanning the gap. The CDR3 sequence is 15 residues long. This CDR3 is CASSPRTGGSNEQFF. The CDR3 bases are TGCGCCAGCAGCCCCCGGACCGGGGGTTCGAATGAGCAGTTCTTC.